Listed below are T cell receptor beta chains from one sample, sequenced in a study of CD8+CD57+ T cells in acquired aplastic anemia. MiXCR, run by TCRdb on the reads, gives a single entry per CDR3 protein. The table shows 260,000 or so distinct CDR3 sequences, with more than 40% occurring only once. Material for sequencing was sorted CD4+, CD8+, or CD8+CD57+ T cells (not recorded which) from PBMCs. The receptor source for this set is a human donor with aplastic anemia. CDR3s leave out the opening cysteine and the closing phenylalanine or tryptophan.

j_call | v_call | cdr3_aa
TRBJ2-3 | TRBV7-8 | ASSPSVQDTQY
TRBJ1-2 | TRBV19 | ASSIRGYT
TRBJ2-3 | TRBV10-1 | ASSEGRGVGADTQY
TRBJ1-5 | TRBV24-1 | ATSDGTANQPQH
TRBJ2-1 | TRBV6-5 | ASSYGLGAYNEQF
TRBJ2-7 | TRBV9 | ASSVVTLWNYEQY
TRBJ2-3 | TRBV9 | ASSVEWSYDTQY
TRBJ2-3 | TRBV7-2 | ASRFRGQGTDTQY
TRBJ2-6 | TRBV30 | AYTGQGRPGANVLT
TRBJ2-5 | TRBV7-2 | ASSSGQGMKETQY
TRBJ2-7 | TRBV4-1 | ASSQTAGGRGEQY
TRBJ1-2 | TRBV14 | ASSGRDYGYT
TRBJ1-5 | TRBV24-1 | ATSDRTGGNQPQH
TRBJ2-7 | TRBV27 | ASSTRQASYEQY
TRBJ2-6 | TRBV2 | ASYQESGANVLT
TRBJ1-1 | TRBV9 | ASSAGQGGGTEAF
TRBJ2-7 | TRBV6-9 | ASSPRLTSYEQY
TRBJ1-2 | TRBV7-9 | ASTPGGGNYGYT
TRBJ2-2 | TRBV12-3/TRBV12-4 | ASSLTTSGGYTGELF
TRBJ1-6 | TRBV15 | ASRTDITNSPLH
TRBJ2-2 | TRBV6-1 | ASSRDGTDYTGELF
TRBJ2-5 | TRBV20-1 | SARPLAAIQETQY
TRBJ1-2 | TRBV5-1 | ASSGQGPSYYGYT
TRBJ1-1 | TRBV2 | ASTDSNTEAF
TRBJ1-2 | TRBV20-1 | SARAAGIVYGYT
TRBJ1-6 | TRBV9 | ASNPGQGANSPLH
TRBJ2-5 | TRBV10-3 | AISESRDRGILGTQY